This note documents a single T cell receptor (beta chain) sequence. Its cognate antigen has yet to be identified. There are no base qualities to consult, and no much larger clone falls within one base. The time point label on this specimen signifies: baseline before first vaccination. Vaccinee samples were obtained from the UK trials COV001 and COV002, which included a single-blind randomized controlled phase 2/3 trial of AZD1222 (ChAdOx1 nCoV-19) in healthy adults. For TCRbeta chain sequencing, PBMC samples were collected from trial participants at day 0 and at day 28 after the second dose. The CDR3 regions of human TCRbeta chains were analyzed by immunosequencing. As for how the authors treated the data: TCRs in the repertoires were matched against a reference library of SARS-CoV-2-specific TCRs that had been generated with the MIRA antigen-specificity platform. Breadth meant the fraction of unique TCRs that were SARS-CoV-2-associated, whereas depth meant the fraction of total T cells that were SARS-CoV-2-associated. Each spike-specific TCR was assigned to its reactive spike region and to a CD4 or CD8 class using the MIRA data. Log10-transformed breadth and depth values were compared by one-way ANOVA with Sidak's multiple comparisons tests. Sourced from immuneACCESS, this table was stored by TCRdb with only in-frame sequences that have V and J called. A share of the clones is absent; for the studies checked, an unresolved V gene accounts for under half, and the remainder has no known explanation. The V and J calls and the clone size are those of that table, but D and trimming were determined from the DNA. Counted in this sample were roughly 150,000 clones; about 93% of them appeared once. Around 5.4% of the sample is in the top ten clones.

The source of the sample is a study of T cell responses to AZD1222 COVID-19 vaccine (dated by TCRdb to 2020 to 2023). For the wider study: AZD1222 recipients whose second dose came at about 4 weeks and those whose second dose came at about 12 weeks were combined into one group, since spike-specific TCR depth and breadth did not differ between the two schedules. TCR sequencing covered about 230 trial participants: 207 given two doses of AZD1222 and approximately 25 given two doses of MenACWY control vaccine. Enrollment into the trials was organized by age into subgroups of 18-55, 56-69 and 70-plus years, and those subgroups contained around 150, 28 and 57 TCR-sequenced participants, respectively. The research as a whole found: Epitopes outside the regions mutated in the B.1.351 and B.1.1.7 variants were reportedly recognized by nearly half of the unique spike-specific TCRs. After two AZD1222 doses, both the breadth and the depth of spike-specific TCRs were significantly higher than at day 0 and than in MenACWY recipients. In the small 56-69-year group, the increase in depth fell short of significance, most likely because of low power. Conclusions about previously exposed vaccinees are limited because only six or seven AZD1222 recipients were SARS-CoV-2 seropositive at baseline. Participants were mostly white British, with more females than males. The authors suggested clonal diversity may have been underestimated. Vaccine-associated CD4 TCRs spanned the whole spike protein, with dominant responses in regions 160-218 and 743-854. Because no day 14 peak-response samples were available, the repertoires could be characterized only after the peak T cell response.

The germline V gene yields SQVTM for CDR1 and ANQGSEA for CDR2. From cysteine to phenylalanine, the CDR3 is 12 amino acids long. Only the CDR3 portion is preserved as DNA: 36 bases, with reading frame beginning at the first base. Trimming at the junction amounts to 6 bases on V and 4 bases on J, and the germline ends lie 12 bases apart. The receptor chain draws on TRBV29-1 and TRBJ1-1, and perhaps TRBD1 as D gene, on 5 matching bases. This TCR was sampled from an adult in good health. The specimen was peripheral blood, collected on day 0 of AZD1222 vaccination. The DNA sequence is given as TGCAGCGTCGGGTCAGGGCCCACTGAAGCTTTCTTT. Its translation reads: CSVGSGPTEAFF.